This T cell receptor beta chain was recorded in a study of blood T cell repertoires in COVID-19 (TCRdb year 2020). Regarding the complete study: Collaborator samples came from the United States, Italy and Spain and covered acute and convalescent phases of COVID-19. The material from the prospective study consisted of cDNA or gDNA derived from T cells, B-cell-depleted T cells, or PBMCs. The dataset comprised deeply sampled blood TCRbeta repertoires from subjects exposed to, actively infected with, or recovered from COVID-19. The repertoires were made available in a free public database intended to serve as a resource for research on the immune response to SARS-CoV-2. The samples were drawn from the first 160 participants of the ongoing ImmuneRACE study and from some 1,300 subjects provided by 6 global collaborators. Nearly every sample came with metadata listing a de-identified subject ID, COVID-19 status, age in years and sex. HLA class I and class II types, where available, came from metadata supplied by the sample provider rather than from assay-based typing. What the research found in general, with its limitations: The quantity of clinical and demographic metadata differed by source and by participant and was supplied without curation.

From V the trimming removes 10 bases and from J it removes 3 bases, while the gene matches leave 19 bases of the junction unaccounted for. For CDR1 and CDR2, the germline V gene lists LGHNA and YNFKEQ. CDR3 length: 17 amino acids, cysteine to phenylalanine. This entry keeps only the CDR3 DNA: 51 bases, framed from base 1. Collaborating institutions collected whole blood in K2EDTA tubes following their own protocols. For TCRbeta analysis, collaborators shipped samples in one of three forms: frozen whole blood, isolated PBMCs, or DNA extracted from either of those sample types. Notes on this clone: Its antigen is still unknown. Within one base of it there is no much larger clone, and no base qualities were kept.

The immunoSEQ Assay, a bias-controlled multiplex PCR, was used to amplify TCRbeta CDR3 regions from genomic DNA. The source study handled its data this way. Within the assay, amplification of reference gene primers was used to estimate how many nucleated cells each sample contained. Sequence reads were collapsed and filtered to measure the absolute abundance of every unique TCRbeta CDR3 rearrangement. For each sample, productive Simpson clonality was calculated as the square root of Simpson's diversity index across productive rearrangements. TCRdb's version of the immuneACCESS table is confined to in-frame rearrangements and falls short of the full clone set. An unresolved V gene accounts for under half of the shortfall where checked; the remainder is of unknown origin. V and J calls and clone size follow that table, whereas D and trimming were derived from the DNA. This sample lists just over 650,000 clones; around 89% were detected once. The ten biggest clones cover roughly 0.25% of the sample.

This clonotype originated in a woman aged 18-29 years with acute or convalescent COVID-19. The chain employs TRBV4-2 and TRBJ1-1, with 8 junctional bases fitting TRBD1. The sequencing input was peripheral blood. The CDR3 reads CATNEARGLGEDTEAFF. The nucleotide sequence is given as TGTGCCACTAACGAGGCCAGGGGGCTTGGAGAAGACACTGAAGCTTTCTTT.